The rows below give T cell receptor beta chains drawn from one sample of a study of T-cell reconstitution after alpha-beta-depleted transplantation in children. Each CDR3 protein gets one entry after TCRdb re-called the PCR reads with MiXCR. Of about 420,000 distinct CDR3 sequences listed, roughly 15% were seen once; the top ten hold just under 30%. This specimen consisted of PBMCs, mostly from graft donor cells, obtained 360 days after TCRalphabeta/CD19-depleted stem cell transplant. The receptors here all came from a boy under two years old who had a stem cell transplant for Wiskott-Aldrich syndrome, so the T cells may come from the graft donor. The CDR3 runs from the conserved cysteine through the conserved F or W. Each record gives: V gene, J gene, clone size, D gene, CDR3 protein, CDR3 DNA. A D gene is named only where the DNA matches it firmly. The listing skips clone size in some rows; elsewhere it reads once, few, many or a size class.

>TRBV2|TRBJ2-1|NA|TRBD2
CASTYRGVDEQFF
TGTGCCAGCACCTACCGGGGGGTGGATGAGCAGTTCTTC
>TRBV19|TRBJ2-5|many|NA
CASSIGQIQETQYF
TGTGCCAGTAGTATAGGGCAGATCCAAGAGACCCAGTACTTC
>TRBV24-1|TRBJ2-1|many|TRBD2
CATSEFPLGLAHEQFF
TGTGCCACCAGTGAGTTCCCCTTGGGACTAGCCCATGAGCAGTTCTTC
>TRBV12-3/TRBV12-4|TRBJ1-2|NA|TRBD1
CASSFGTGRGYTF
TGTGCCAGCAGTTTCGGGACAGGGCGCGGCTACACCTTC
>TRBV12-3/TRBV12-4|TRBJ1-1|NA|NA
CASSLGTVEAFF
TGTGCCAGCAGTTTAGGGACTGTTGAAGCTTTCTTT
>TRBV12-3/TRBV12-4|TRBJ2-1|few|NA
CASSLRVRTDNEQFF
TGTGCCAGCAGTTTGCGAGTGAGAACGGACAATGAGCAGTTCTTC
>TRBV6-1|TRBJ2-4|few|NA
CASSPGTRGDIQYF
TGTGCCAGCAGCCCTGGGACGAGAGGAGACATTCAGTACTTC
>TRBV5-5|TRBJ2-6|NA|NA
CASSFRPGALSGANVLTF
TGTGCCAGCAGCTTCCGGCCAGGTGCCCTCTCTGGGGCCAACGTCCTGACTTTC
>TRBV20-1|TRBJ2-1|few|NA
CSAKEAGRYNEQFF
TGCAGTGCTAAAGAAGCAGGGAGATACAATGAGCAGTTCTTC
>TRBV20-1|TRBJ2-1|NA|TRBD2
CSARGLAGEEYNEQFF
TGCAGTGCTAGAGGACTAGCGGGAGAAGAGTACAATGAGCAGTTCTTC
>TRBV23-1|TRBJ2-7|few|NA
CASSRHWLDEQYF
TGCGCCAGCAGTCGCCATTGGCTCGACGAGCAGTACTTC
>TRBV11-2|TRBJ2-5|many|TRBD1
CASRTLTGVTQYF
TGTGCCAGCAGGACTTTGACAGGGGTGACCCAGTACTTC
>TRBV15|TRBJ1-1|NA|NA
CATSRDRGIRNTEAFF
TGTGCCACCAGCAGAGATCGGGGGATCCGGAACACTGAAGCTTTCTTT
>TRBV11-2|TRBJ2-5|NA|TRBD1
CASSRGQSLAQYF
TGTGCCAGCAGCCGGGGACAGTCCCTGGCCCAGTACTTC
>TRBV7-2|TRBJ2-1|few|TRBD2
CASSLVSAGGEDEQFF
TGTGCCAGCAGCTTAGTGAGTGCGGGGGGGGAGGATGAGCAGTTCTTC
>TRBV20-1|TRBJ2-3|NA|NA
CSAKDYTDTQYF
TGCAGTGCTAAAGACTACACAGATACGCAGTATTTT
>TRBV20-1|TRBJ2-3|few|TRBD2
CSARRTSGGILDTQYF
TGCAGTGCTAGGAGGACTAGCGGGGGGATTTTAGATACGCAGTATTTT
>TRBV7-9|TRBJ2-7|NA|NA
CASWEEGSYEQYF
TGTGCCAGCTGGGAGGAAGGGAGCTACGAGCAGTACTTC
>TRBV10-3|TRBJ2-5|few|NA
CAIGLQETQYF
TGTGCCATCGGCTTACAAGAGACCCAGTACTTC
>TRBV7-2|TRBJ2-5|NA|TRBD1
CASTWTGTMGETQYF
TGTGCCAGCACGTGGACAGGGACGATGGGAGAGACCCAGTACTTC
>TRBV10-3|TRBJ2-2|many|NA
CAISGAVTGELFF
TGTGCCATCAGTGGGGCAGTCACCGGGGAGCTGTTTTTT
>TRBV12-3/TRBV12-4|TRBJ2-5|NA|TRBD1
CASSLALRQGETQYF
TGTGCCAGCAGTTTAGCACTTAGACAGGGGGAGACCCAGTACTTC
>TRBV3-1|TRBJ2-7|few|NA
CASSLTGTPVEQYF
TGTGCCAGCAGCCTTACCGGGACTCCTGTCGAGCAGTACTTC
>TRBV5-5|TRBJ2-2|many|NA
CASSYGPNTGELFF
TGTGCCAGCAGCTACGGGCCGAACACCGGGGAGCTGTTTTTT
>TRBV12-5|TRBJ2-2|NA|TRBD2
CASGLVDRTSGGGHTGELFF
TGTGCTAGTGGTTTGGTAGACAGGACTAGCGGGGGAGGTCACACCGGGGAGCTGTTTTTT
>TRBV27|TRBJ2-4|many|TRBD1
CASSPGTGGLNIQYF
TGTGCCAGCAGCCCCGGGACAGGGGGTTTGAACATTCAGTACTTC
>TRBV28|TRBJ2-1|few|NA
CASSSPFLAERTEEQFF
TGTGCCAGCAGTTCCCCCTTCTTGGCGGAAAGGACCGAGGAGCAGTTCTTC
>TRBV7-2|TRBJ2-3|few|NA
CASTRRTYPKWGDTQYF
TGTGCCAGCACTAGGCGGACCTACCCGAAATGGGGAGATACGCAGTATTTT
>TRBV20-1|TRBJ2-3|NA|TRBD2
CSAPGTSGRAGTDTQYF
TGCAGTGCTCCCGGGACTAGCGGGAGAGCGGGCACAGATACGCAGTATTTT
>TRBV29-1|TRBJ2-5|NA|TRBD2
CSVDMGLTLAGGPWTQYF
TGCAGCGTTGATATGGGCTTGACACTAGCGGGAGGGCCGTGGACCCAGTACTTC
>TRBV4-3|TRBJ2-1|many|NA
CASSYVAASSYNEQFF
TGCGCCAGCAGCTACGTAGCGGCCAGCTCCTACAATGAGCAGTTCTTC
>TRBV10-1|TRBJ2-7|NA|NA
CASSELQWPAHEQYF
TGCGCCAGCAGTGAACTACAGTGGCCCGCCCACGAGCAGTACTTC
>TRBV12-3/TRBV12-4|TRBJ2-2|few|NA
CASSFRGASNTGELFF
TGTGCCAGCAGTTTTCGGGGGGCTTCGAACACCGGGGAGCTGTTTTTT
>TRBV24-1|TRBJ2-1|few|NA
CATSDPPTGRDEQFF
TGTGCCACCAGTGACCCACCGACAGGCAGAGATGAGCAGTTCTTC
>TRBV5-1|TRBJ2-7|NA|NA
CASSLLGPSSYEQYF
TGCGCCAGCAGCTTGTTGGGGCCTAGCTCCTACGAGCAGTACTTC
>TRBV5-6|TRBJ2-7|few|TRBD2
CASSLLAGVGYEQYF
TGTGCCAGCAGCTTGCTAGCGGGAGTCGGCTACGAGCAGTACTTC
>TRBV18|TRBJ2-1|NA|NA
CASSPQSEQFF
TGTGCCAGCTCACCCCAGAGTGAGCAGTTCTTC
>TRBV12-3/TRBV12-4|TRBJ2-5|NA|TRBD2
CASRLDRREVSQETQYF
TGTGCCAGCAGGTTAGACAGGCGGGAGGTGTCACAAGAGACCCAGTACTTC
>TRBV4-2|TRBJ2-5|few|TRBD2
CASSQGLAGGGETQYF
TGTGCCAGCAGCCAAGGACTAGCGGGGGGAGGAGAGACCCAGTACTTC
>TRBV10-3|TRBJ2-3|NA|TRBD2
CAIGTSGSTDTQYF
TGTGCCATCGGTACTAGCGGAAGCACAGATACGCAGTATTTT
>TRBV12-3/TRBV12-4|TRBJ2-7|NA|TRBD1
CASSLRGQVFYEQYF
TGTGCCAGCAGTTTGAGGGGACAGGTCTTCTACGAGCAGTACTTC
>TRBV14|TRBJ1-6|NA|TRBD1
CASSQARGVRSPLHF
TGTGCCAGCAGCCAAGCCAGGGGGGTTAGGTCACCCCTCCACTTT
>TRBV12-3/TRBV12-4|TRBJ2-1|few|NA
CASSFPPSINEQFF
TGTGCCAGCAGTTTCCCCCCTTCGATTAATGAGCAGTTCTTC
>TRBV4-3|TRBJ2-7|few|TRBD1
CASSQDSWTGIEAEQYF
TGCGCCAGCAGCCAAGACAGTTGGACAGGGATCGAAGCCGAGCAGTACTTC
>TRBV29-1|TRBJ2-4|few|NA
CSVEELVGNIQYF
TGCAGCGTTGAAGAATTGGTTGGGAACATTCAGTACTTC
>TRBV18|TRBJ2-1|NA|TRBD1
CASSPLQQGSSYNEQFF
TGTGCCAGCTCACCACTCCAACAGGGGAGCTCCTACAATGAGCAGTTCTTC
>TRBV9|TRBJ2-7|NA|NA
CASSVGQSFYEQYF
TGTGCCAGCAGCGTAGGCCAGTCTTTTTACGAGCAGTACTTC
>TRBV24-1|TRBJ1-4|few|TRBD1
CATSDSGQGGEKLFF
TGTGCCACCAGTGATTCGGGACAGGGCGGAGAAAAACTGTTTTTT
>TRBV15|TRBJ1-5|few|NA
CATRVGANQPQHF
TGTGCCACCAGGGTCGGGGCCAATCAGCCCCAGCATTTT
>TRBV29-1|TRBJ2-4|few|TRBD1
CSVSQGENIQYF
TGCAGCGTTTCACAGGGGGAAAACATTCAGTACTTC
>TRBV20-1|TRBJ2-2|few|TRBD2
CSARPPLAGVYGGELFF
TGCAGTGCTAGACCCCCTCTAGCGGGAGTGTACGGCGGGGAGCTGTTTTTT
>TRBV5-1|TRBJ2-5|NA|NA
CASSLRVRVVRQETQYF
TGCGCCAGCAGCTTGCGGGTCAGAGTTGTCCGACAAGAGACCCAGTACTTC
>TRBV20-1|TRBJ2-3|NA|NA
CSATLPRLTTHTDTQYF
TGCAGTGCTACCCTACCCCGCTTGACTACCCACACAGATACGCAGTATTTT
>TRBV5-1|TRBJ2-3|few|TRBD2
CASSWGRSGRASDTQYF
TGCGCCAGCAGCTGGGGGAGGTCCGGGAGGGCCTCGGATACGCAGTATTTT
>TRBV2|TRBJ2-3|NA|NA
CASSDSALAEKTDTQYF
TGTGCCAGCAGTGATTCGGCCTTGGCAGAGAAAACAGATACGCAGTATTTT
>TRBV7-2|TRBJ2-7|few|TRBD1
CASSLGDRTTYEQYF
TGTGCCAGCAGCTTAGGGGACAGGACCACCTACGAGCAGTACTTC
>TRBV2|TRBJ2-2|few|NA
CASSGGPGGELFF
TGTGCCAGCAGTGGGGGTCCCGGGGGGGAGCTGTTTTTT
>TRBV9|TRBJ2-5|few|NA
CASSVGNQGAQYF
TGTGCCAGCAGCGTAGGAAACCAAGGCGCCCAGTACTTC
>TRBV3-1|TRBJ2-1|NA|TRBD2
CASSQGTRTTNEQFF
TGTGCCAGCAGCCAAGGGACTAGGACTACGAATGAGCAGTTCTTC